Following are 18 T cell receptor beta chains from one sample sequenced in a study of early T cells in non-severe SARS-CoV-2 infection. TCRdb passed the 5' RACE reads through MiXCR, listing each CDR3 protein once. The repertoire has roughly 75,000 distinct CDR3 sequences, around 10% of them found once; the top ten carry about 4.5%. The specimen sequenced was whole blood. These TCRs come from an adult who was a healthcare worker with PCR-confirmed SARS-CoV-2 infection or an uninfected control (not recorded which).

By share of the sample, this clonotype is medium-sized. This chain connects TRBV14 to TRBJ2-1; TRBD1 is a possible D gene (6 bases). V lost 3 bases and J 5 bases, leaving 26 bases between the germline ends. The germline V gene encodes CDR1 SGHDN and CDR2 FVKESK. The CDR3 covers 19 residues. The CDR3 DNA is TGTGCCAGCAGCCATTGGGAACAGGGTCTTTTCTCGAGTAACAATGAGCAGTTCTTC. It translates to CASSHWEQGLFSSNNEQFF.

The count of this clonotype is one. The J gene is TRBJ1-2, the V gene TRBV4-2; 9 bases are a match to TRBD1. Germline V gene lookup returns CDR1 LGHNA and CDR2 YNFKEQ. J was trimmed by 1 base and V by 1 base; bases with no gene match: 4. The CDR3 totals 16 residues. This CDR3 is CASSQGPTGGNYGYTF. In nucleotides, the CDR3 is TGTGCCAGCAGCCAAGGGCCGACAGGGGGTAACTATGGCTACACCTTC.

The rearrangement links TRBV12-3 or TRBV12-4 to TRBJ1-2, with TRBD1 identical over 11 bases. The CDR3 runs to 15 residues. V lost 6 bases to trimming and J lost 6 bases; unmatched junction nucleotides: 9. CDR3 sequence: CASRGRDRGVNGYTF. The CDR3 DNA reads TGTGCCAGCAGGGGACGGGACAGGGGGGTCAATGGCTACACCTTC.

Ten or more counts support this clonotype. The rearrangement links TRBV2 to TRBJ2-3, with TRBD2 identical over 9 bases. The CDR3 consists of 14 residues. V dropped 10 bases and J dropped 0; count of bases not matched to a gene: 5. Germline V gives CDR1 SNHLY, CDR2 FYNNEI. The DNA of the CDR3 is TGTGCCACTCAGACTAGCGGTAGCACAGATACGCAGTATTTT. This sequence encodes CATQTSGSTDTQYF.

This chain connects TRBV11-2 to TRBJ2-7; 9 nucleotides match TRBD1. The ends lost 5 bases at V and 2 bases at J; junction bases unmatched: 4. The CDR3 is 14 residues long. Germline values: CDR1 SGHAT, CDR2 FQNNGV. The CDR3, as DNA: TGTGCCAGCAGCCCACGGGACAGGGCCTACGAGCAGTACTTC. Its protein product is CASSPRDRAYEQYF. The variable domain in full, with the rest retrieved from reference TRBV11-2 and TRBJ2-7, is EAGVAQSPRYKIIEKRQSVAFWCNPISGHATLYWYQQILGQGPKLLIQFQNNGVVDDSQLPKDRFSAERLKGVDSTLKIQPAKLEDSAVYLCASSPRDRAYEQYFGPGTRLTVT.

This clonotype turned up a few times. V is TRBV3-1 and J is TRBJ2-2, with TRBD2 matching 7 bases. The V gene end was trimmed by 7 bases and the J gene end by 6 bases; junction bases not matched to a gene: 8. The CDR3 runs to 14 residues. Germline lookup yields CDR1 LGHDT and CDR2 YNNKEL (reference sequence). The CDR3 coding sequence is TGTGCCAGCACCCAGAGCGGGGAGGCCGGGGAGCTGTTTTTT. Its protein is CASTQSGEAGELFF.

This clonotype was counted ten times or more. V gene TRBV12-3 or TRBV12-4 combines with J gene TRBJ2-3, with no clear D. The length of the CDR3 is 12 residues. Deletions cut 6 bases from V and 8 bases from J, with 12 bases between. The CDR3: CASSGESVTQYF. CDR3 sequence (DNA): TGTGCCAGCAGCGGCGAGTCGGTTACGCAGTATTTT.

This clonotype was recorded a few times. This sequence joins TRBV20-1 and TRBJ1-2; 8 positions match TRBD1. Germline trimming cut 4 bases from V and 8 bases from J; bases unmatched to any gene: 12. Germline lookup yields CDR1 DFQATT and CDR2 SNEGSKA (reference sequence). CDR3 length equals 14 residues. The CDR3 loop is CSATPRGRVSGYTF. In DNA, the CDR3 is TGCAGTGCTACCCCCAGGGGGCGCGTAAGCGGCTACACCTTC.

This rearrangement joins TRBV29-1 to TRBJ2-5; tentatively, D is TRBD2 (5 bases). This CDR3 has 11 residues. The V and J ends lost 5 bases and 5 bases respectively, with 9 bases between them. CDR1 and CDR2 from the germline V gene are SQVTM and ANQGSEA. The CDR3 reads CSVLRGETQYF. The CDR3, as DNA: TGCAGCGTTCTAAGAGGGGAGACCCAGTACTTC.

The CDR3 region is CASSQTPERDPSYNEQFF. Here the CDR3 DNA reads TGTGCCAGCAGCCAGACCCCTGAGCGGGACCCCTCCTACAATGAGCAGTTCTTC. V and J are TRBV7-4 and TRBJ2-1; the match to TRBD2 covers 7 bases. This CDR3 spans 18 amino acids. V was clipped by 5 bases and J by 0 bases; unmatched bases: 13. Germline V CDR1 and CDR2: SGHVT, SQSDAQ.

This chain uses TRBV28 with TRBJ2-7; a weak D match, TRBD1 (6 bases). With 4 bases removed from V and 2 bases from J, the gap between germline ends came to 12 bases. The CDR3 runs 14 residues. Germline V lookup: CDR1 MDHEN, CDR2 SYDVKM. The CDR3 sequence: CASSWTGQPYEQYF. The CDR3 bases are TGTGCCAGCAGTTGGACGGGACAACCCTACGAGCAGTACTTC.

This chain joins TRBV3-1 and TRBJ2-1, with TRBD2 matching 11 bases. The CDR3 spans 21 residues. V dropped 4 bases and J dropped 2; count of bases not matched to a gene: 19. The germline V gene encodes CDR1 LGHDT and CDR2 YNNKEL (reference sequence). CDR3 bases: TGTGCCAGCAGCCTCATAGGGGGGACTAGCGGACGGCAATCCCCCTACAATGAGCAGTTCTTC. Translated, it gives CASSLIGGTSGRQSPYNEQFF.

This clonotype was observed many times. The CDR3 reads CASSQGQAGYEKLFF. DNA of the CDR3: TGTGCCAGCAGCCAAGGACAGGCCGGATATGAAAAACTGTTTTTT. J is TRBJ1-4 and V is TRBV14; a possible D gene is TRBD1 (6 bases). The CDR3 loop spans 15 amino acids. The V gene's germline CDR1 is SGHDN and CDR2 FVKESK. V was cut by 1 base and J by 6 bases, with 12 bases left in between. Complete variable domain (other parts from reference TRBV14 and TRBJ1-4): EAGVTQFPSHSVIEKGQTVTLRCDPISGHDNLYWYRRVMGKEIKFLLHFVKESKQDESGMPNNRFLAERTGGTYSTLKVQPAELEDSGVYFCASSQGQAGYEKLFFGSGTQLSVL.

This clonotype has a count of ten or more. The rearrangement uses TRBV2 and TRBJ2-1, with 7 bases fitting TRBD2. This CDR3 is built from 14 residues. The ends lost 11 bases at V and 8 bases at J; junction bases unmatched: 15. Germline V gene lookup returns CDR1 SNHLY and CDR2 FYNNEI. The CDR3 nucleotides are TGTGCCCCAGGAGGGCGGGGGTCTTTTGATGAGCAGTTCTTC. It specifies CAPGGRGSFDEQFF.

The sample holds many counts of this clonotype. V usage is TRBV30 and J usage is TRBJ2-6; D not resolved. Germline values: CDR1 GTSNPN, CDR2 SVGIG (reference sequence). The CDR3 totals 15 residues. Trimming cost V 0 bases and J 0 bases, with 6 bases left between them. The DNA of the CDR3 is TGTGCCTGGAGTGTCGGTGGCTCTGGGGCCAACGTCCTGACTTTC. Translation: CAWSVGGSGANVLTF.

The chain combines TRBV20-1 with TRBJ2-5; D is unresolved. CDR1 is DFQATT and CDR2 is SNEGSKA in the germline V gene (reference sequence). CDR3 length: 13 amino acids. Trimming pared 5 bases from V and 1 base from J, leaving 11 bases between. The CDR3 DNA is TGCAGTGCTTCCCGACAAACCCAAGAGACCCAGTACTTC. Its translation: CSASRQTQETQYF.

This clonotype was seen a few times. The chain uses TRBV2 and TRBJ2-3; 9 nucleotides match TRBD2. The J segment lost 5 bases and the V segment lost 8 bases, leaving 8 bases of the junction unmatched. The CDR3 extends over 14 amino acids. Germline-derived CDR1 and CDR2 are SNHLY and FYNNEI. The CDR3 reads CASDGGGAVDTQYF. The CDR3 region has the DNA TGTGCCAGCGACGGCGGGGGGGCCGTAGATACGCAGTATTTT.

Many counts were recorded for this clonotype. CDR3 nucleotide sequence: TGTGCCAGCAGCCCCCGGGACACCTATGGCTACACCTTC. It specifies CASSPRDTYGYTF. The chain has TRBV7-2 and TRBJ1-2, with a tentative D call TRBD1 (6 bases). Germline CDR1 SGHTA, CDR2 FQGNSA. V gave up 5 bases and J gave up 4 bases, with 11 bases separating them. The CDR3 is 13 amino acids.